This T cell receptor beta chain was identified during a study of OX40 agonist ivuxolimab in advanced cancers. Background for the entire study: Ivuxolimab was an agonistic, fully human IgG2 monoclonal antibody directed against OX40 (CD134), a costimulatory receptor. Intravenous ivuxolimab was administered to patients every 2 weeks at six dose levels: 0.01, 0.1, 0.3, 1.5, 3 and 10 mg/kg. Of the roughly 52 dose-escalation patients, hepatocellular carcinoma was present in roughly 19, melanoma in some 15, renal cell carcinoma in 9 and head and neck cancer in 9. The dose-escalation cohort was almost 85% male with a mean age of approximately 60 years, ranging from roughly 20 to 85. Prior anti-PD-1, anti-PD-L1 or anti-CTLA-4 therapy was permitted, and approximately 40% of dose-escalation patients had received checkpoint inhibitors. Partial responses occurred in three dose-escalation patients, of whom one had hepatocellular carcinoma and two had cutaneous melanoma. Peripheral TCRbeta sequencing aimed to test whether ivuxolimab altered TCR sequence diversity and caused clonal T-cell expansion. The monotherapy dose-escalation portion (N of about 50 patients) of the phase I ivuxolimab trial is reported in the paper.

To sequence the TCRbeta CDR3 region, genomic DNA was isolated from the sorted cells. The immunoSEQ Assay was used for sequencing of TCRbeta CDR3 regions. TCRdb provides this immuneACCESS table in a form limited to in-frame rearrangements. Some clones are lacking; in checked studies, under half of them reflect an unresolved V gene, and why the rest are absent is not known. The sample profile shows over 60,000 clones; more than 80% of them were found once. The ten largest clones add up to under 1% of the sample. This clone has a handful of counts. There is no known antigen for this receptor. Base-call qualities are not available, and no considerably larger clone is one nucleotide away. The CDR3, from cysteine to phenylalanine, totals 13 residues. Only CDR3 DNA remains: 39 bases, in frame from the first base. The germline V gene (reference sequence) supplies CDR1 LNHDA and CDR2 SQIVND. A distance of 10 bases separates the germline ends of V and J, which lose 2 bases and 6 bases respectively.

What the study reported, not specific to this receptor: After ivuxolimab, CD8+ T cells had more expanded clones than CD4+ T cells on average. At doses from 0.1 to 3.0 mg/kg, clonal expansion was seen in both CD4+ and CD8+ blood T cells between baseline and week 6. In partial responders in the 0.1-3.0 mg/kg groups, normalized peripheral clonal expansion was found to be among the lowest, especially among CD8+ T cells. The antigen specificity of the peripheral T cells that underwent clonal expansion was not determined. Low levels of normalized T-cell clonal expansion were also seen in some patients who did not respond.

The trial excluded patients who had a history of autoimmune disease or who were on systemic immunosuppression. Peripheral blood for TCR sequencing was collected from all dose cohorts at baseline, on cycle 4 day 1, and on cycle 7 day 1. Samples came from an open-label, multicenter, first-in-human phase I dose-escalation trial of ivuxolimab. Adults with locally advanced or metastatic melanoma, renal cell, hepatocellular, or head and neck squamous cell carcinoma were enrolled in the trial. CD4+ and CD8+ T cells were sorted separately from peripheral blood before TCR sequencing. The sample was CD4+ or CD8+ T cells sorted from blood, taken in a trial of the OX40 agonist ivuxolimab. This clonotype was obtained from an adult with an advanced solid tumor such as melanoma, head and neck, liver or kidney cancer. The chain couples TRBV19 to TRBJ1-1, with no confident D gene call. The CDR3 amino acid sequence is: CASSIIGSPEAFF. The DNA sequence is as follows: TGTGCCAGTAGTATAATAGGGTCGCCTGAAGCTTTCTTT.